This TCR beta chain was recorded in a study of neurological immune-mediated disorders. 5'RACE with 10-nucleotide random UMIs generated the cDNA. TCRdb passed the 5' RACE reads through MiXCR, listing each CDR3 protein once. The sample comprises about 41,000 distinct CDR3 sequences, about 2.5% of which are singletons, and around 12% rests with the top ten. This clonotype was counted ten times or more. This CDR3 has 12 amino acids. The germline V gene has CDR1 LGHDT and CDR2 YNNKEL (reference sequence). Trimming took 1 base from V and 7 from J, leaving 8 bases between them. The chain links TRBV3-1 to TRBJ2-7; D remains ambiguous. The sequence was collected from a man younger than 40 with multiple sclerosis. The sequencing input was PBMCs. The CDR3 DNA reads as TGTGCCAGCAGCCAAGCCGGAAGGGAGCAGTACTTC. Protein product: CASSQAGREQYF.